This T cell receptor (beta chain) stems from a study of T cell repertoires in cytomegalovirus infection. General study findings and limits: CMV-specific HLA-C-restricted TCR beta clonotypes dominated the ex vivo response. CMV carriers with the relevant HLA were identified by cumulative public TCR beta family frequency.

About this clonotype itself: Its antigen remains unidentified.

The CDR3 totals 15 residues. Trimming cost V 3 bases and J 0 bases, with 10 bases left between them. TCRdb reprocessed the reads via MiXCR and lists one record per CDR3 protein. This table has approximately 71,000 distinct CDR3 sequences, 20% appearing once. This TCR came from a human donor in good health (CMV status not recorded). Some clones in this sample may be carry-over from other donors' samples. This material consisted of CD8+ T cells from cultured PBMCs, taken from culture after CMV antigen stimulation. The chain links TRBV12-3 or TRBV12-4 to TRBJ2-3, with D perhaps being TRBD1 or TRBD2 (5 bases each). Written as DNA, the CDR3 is TGTGCCAGCAGTTTCGAGGGACCTAGCACAGATACGCAGTATTTT. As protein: CASSFEGPSTDTQYF.